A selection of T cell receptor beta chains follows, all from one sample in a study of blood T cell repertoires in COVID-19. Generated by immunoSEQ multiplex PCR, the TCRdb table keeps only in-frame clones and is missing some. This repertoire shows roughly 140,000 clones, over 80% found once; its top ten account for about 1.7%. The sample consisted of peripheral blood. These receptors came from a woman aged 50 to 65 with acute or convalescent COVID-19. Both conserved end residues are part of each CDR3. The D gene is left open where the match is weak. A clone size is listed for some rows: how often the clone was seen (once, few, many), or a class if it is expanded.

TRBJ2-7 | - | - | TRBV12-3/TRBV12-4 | CASSPGGYEQYF | TGTGCCAGCAGCCCCGGGGGCTACGAGCAGTACTTC
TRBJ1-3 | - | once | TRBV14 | CASSSGFGNTIYF | TGTGCCAGCAGCTCAGGGTTCGGAAACACCATATATTTT
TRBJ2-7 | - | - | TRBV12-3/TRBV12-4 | CASSFNRDYEQYF | TGTGCCAGCAGTTTTAACAGGGACTACGAGCAGTACTTC
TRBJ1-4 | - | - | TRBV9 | CASSVVAEGARSEKLFF | TGTGCCAGCAGCGTAGTCGCTGAAGGGGCCCGCTCTGAAAAACTGTTTTTT
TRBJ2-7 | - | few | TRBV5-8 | CASSLPDSYEQYF | TGTGCCAGCAGCTTACCGGACAGCTACGAGCAGTACTTC
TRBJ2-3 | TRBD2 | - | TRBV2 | CASSGEREKPDTQYF | TGTGCCAGCAGTGGAGAGCGGGAGAAGCCAGATACGCAGTATTTT
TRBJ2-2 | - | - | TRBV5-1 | CASSTLPGVHTGELFF | TGCGCCAGCAGCACCCTGCCAGGGGTCCACACCGGGGAGCTGTTTTTT
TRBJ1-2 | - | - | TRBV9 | CASSDSRGRGYTF | TGTGCCAGCAGCGATTCTCGGGGTCGAGGCTACACCTTC
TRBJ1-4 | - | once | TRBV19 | CASSTYKGATNEKLFF | TGTGCCAGTAGCACCTATAAAGGGGCAACTAATGAAAAACTGTTTTTT
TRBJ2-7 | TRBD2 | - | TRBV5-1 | CASSRSVGLAGDEQYF | TGCGCCAGCAGCAGGTCAGTTGGACTAGCGGGTGACGAGCAGTACTTC
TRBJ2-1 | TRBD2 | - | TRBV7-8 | CASSAGLAASNEQFF | TGTGCCAGCAGCGCGGGACTAGCGGCTAGCAATGAGCAGTTCTTC
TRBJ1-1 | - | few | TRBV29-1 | CSGLTGSNTEAFF | TGCAGCGGCCTCACAGGGAGCAACACTGAAGCTTTCTTT
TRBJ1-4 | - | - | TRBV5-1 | CASSLGQSNEKLFF | TGCGCCAGCAGCTTGGGACAAAGTAATGAAAAACTGTTTTTT
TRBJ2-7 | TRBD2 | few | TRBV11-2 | CASSLLLSGSSFEQYF | TGTGCCAGCAGCTTACTCCTCAGCGGGAGCTCCTTTGAGCAGTACTTC
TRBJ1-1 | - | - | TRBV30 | CAWSEQGGTEAFF | TGTGCCTGGAGTGAACAGGGTGGAACTGAAGCTTTCTTT
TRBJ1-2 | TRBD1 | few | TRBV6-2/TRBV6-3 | CASSAGTGGFGYTF | TGTGCCAGCAGTGCCGGGACAGGGGGCTTTGGCTACACCTTC
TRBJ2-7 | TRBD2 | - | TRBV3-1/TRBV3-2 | CASSQVGTSGVKTYEQYF | TGTGCCAGCAGCCAAGTGGGGACTAGCGGGGTGAAAACGTACGAGCAGTACTTC
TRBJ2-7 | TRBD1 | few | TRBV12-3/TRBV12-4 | CASSSQGAYEQYF | TGTGCCAGCAGTTCGCAGGGGGCGTACGAGCAGTACTTC
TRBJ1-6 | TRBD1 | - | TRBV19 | CASRDSYNSPLHF | TGTGCCAGTCGGGACAGTTATAATTCACCCCTCCACTTT
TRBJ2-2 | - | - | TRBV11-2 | CASSLAANTGELFF | TGTGCCAGCAGCTTGGCAGCGAACACCGGGGAGCTGTTTTTT
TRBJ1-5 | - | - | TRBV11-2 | CASSLGSGQPQHF | TGTGCCAGCAGCTTAGGATCAGGTCAGCCCCAGCATTTT
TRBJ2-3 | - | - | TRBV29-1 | CSVGPVLSTDTQYF | TGCAGCGTTGGGCCCGTACTAAGCACAGATACGCAGTATTTT
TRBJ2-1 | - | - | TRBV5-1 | CASSLVATYNEQFF | TGCGCCAGCAGCTTGGTAGCCACCTACAATGAGCAGTTCTTC
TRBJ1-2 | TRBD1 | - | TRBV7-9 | CASSSLPGQGAYGYTF | TGTGCCAGCAGTTCCTTACCGGGACAGGGTGCCTACGGCTACACCTTC
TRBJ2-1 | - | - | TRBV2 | CARRTGRGYNEQFF | TGTGCCAGACGCACTGGCAGAGGTTACAATGAGCAGTTCTTC
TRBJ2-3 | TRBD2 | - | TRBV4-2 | CASSQERTRYPTSTDTQYF | TGTGCCAGCAGCCAAGAGCGGACTAGGTACCCCACTAGCACAGATACGCAGTATTTT
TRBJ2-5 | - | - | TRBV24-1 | CATSDLTTETQYF | TGTGCCACCAGTGATTTGACTACGGAGACCCAGTACTTC
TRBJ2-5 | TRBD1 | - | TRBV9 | CASSVQTDRGQETQYF | TGTGCCAGCAGCGTGCAAACTGACAGGGGACAAGAGACCCAGTACTTC
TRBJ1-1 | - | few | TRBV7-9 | CASTLTMNTEAFF | TGTGCCAGTACCTTAACTATGAACACTGAAGCTTTCTTT
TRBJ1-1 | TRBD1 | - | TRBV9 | CASSVEGQGGHTEAFF | TGTGCCAGCAGCGTAGAGGGTCAGGGGGGACACACTGAAGCTTTCTTT
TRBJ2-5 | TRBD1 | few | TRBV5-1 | CASSPTGGFETQYF | TGCGCCAGCAGCCCGACAGGGGGCTTCGAGACCCAGTACTTC
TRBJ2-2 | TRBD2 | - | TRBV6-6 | CASSYSGTYTGELFF | TGTGCCAGCAGTTACAGCGGGACGTACACCGGGGAGCTGTTTTTT
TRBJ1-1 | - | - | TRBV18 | CASSPPGPGSAVTEAFF | TGTGCCAGCTCACCACCGGGTCCGGGGTCGGCGGTCACTGAAGCTTTCTTT
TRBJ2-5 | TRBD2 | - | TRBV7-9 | CASSPPGTSVETQYF | TGTGCCAGCAGCCCCCCCGGGACTAGTGTTGAGACCCAGTACTTC
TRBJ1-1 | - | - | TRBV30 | CAWSDPAGGGTEAFF | TGTGCCTGGAGTGACCCGGCGGGTGGTGGCACTGAAGCTTTCTTT
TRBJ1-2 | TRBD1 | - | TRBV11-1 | CASSGQASNYGYTF | TGTGCCAGCAGTGGACAGGCCTCTAACTATGGCTACACCTTC
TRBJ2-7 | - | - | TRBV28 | CASLRGSYEQYF | TGTGCCAGTCTCCGGGGCTCCTACGAGCAGTACTTC
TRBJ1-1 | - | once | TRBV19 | CASSAQISTEAFF | TGTGCCAGTAGTGCACAGATTTCCACTGAAGCTTTCTTT
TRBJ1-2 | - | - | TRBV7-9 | CASSLGGSNYGYTF | TGTGCCAGCAGCTTAGGAGGGAGTAACTATGGCTACACCTTC
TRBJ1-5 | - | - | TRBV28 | CASSGGLEPQHF | TGTGCCAGCTCGGGGGGTTTGGAGCCCCAGCATTTT
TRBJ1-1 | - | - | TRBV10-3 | CAISESITTARAEAFF | TGTGCCATCAGTGAGTCTATTACGACAGCCCGGGCTGAAGCTTTCTTT
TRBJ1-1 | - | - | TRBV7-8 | CASSLPGHLNTEAFF | TGTGCCAGCAGCTTACCGGGACACTTGAACACTGAAGCTTTCTTT
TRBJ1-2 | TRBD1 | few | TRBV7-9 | CASSLVEGGDQF | TGTGCCAGCAGCTTAGTTGAAGGGGGCGATCAATTC
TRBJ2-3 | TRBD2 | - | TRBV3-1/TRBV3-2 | CASSQGTSPGYTTDTQYF | TGTGCCAGCAGCCAAGGGACTAGCCCTGGGTACACCACAGATACGCAGTATTTT
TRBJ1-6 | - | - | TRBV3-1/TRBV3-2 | CASSPNHGVNSPLHF | TGTGCCAGCAGCCCCAATCACGGGGTTAATTCACCCCTCCACTTT
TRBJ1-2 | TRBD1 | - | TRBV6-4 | CASSPGQEYGYTF | TGTGCCAGCAGTCCGGGACAGGAGTATGGCTACACCTTC
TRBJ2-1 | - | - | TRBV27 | CASSPTTGSYNEQFF | TGTGCCAGCAGTCCCACAACCGGGTCTTACAATGAGCAGTTCTTC
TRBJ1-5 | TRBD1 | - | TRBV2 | CASSDRTGGNQPQHF | TGTGCCAGCAGTGACCGGACAGGGGGCAATCAGCCCCAGCATTTT
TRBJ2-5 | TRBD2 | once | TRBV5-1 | CASSTLAGVETQYF | TGCGCCAGCAGCACCTTAGCGGGAGTGGAGACCCAGTACTTC
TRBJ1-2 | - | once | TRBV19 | CASSITGPYGYTF | TGTGCCAGTAGTATTACAGGGCCCTATGGCTACACCTTC
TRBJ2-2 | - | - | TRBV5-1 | CASSIAHRTGELFF | TGCGCCAGCAGTATAGCGCATAGAACCGGGGAGCTGTTTTTT
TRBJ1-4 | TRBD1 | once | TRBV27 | CASSTRQGRSEKLFF | TGTGCCAGCAGTACAAGACAGGGAAGGAGTGAAAAACTGTTTTTT
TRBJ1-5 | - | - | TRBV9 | CASSLDDYSNQPQHF | TGTGCCAGCAGCCTAGATGACTATAGCAATCAGCCCCAGCATTTT
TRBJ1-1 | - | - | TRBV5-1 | CASSFTGSPEAFF | TGCGCCAGCAGCTTCACAGGGTCCCCTGAAGCTTTCTTT
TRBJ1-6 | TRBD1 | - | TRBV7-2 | CASSDYRDSYSPLHF | TGTGCCAGCAGCGACTACCGGGACAGCTATTCACCCCTCCACTTT